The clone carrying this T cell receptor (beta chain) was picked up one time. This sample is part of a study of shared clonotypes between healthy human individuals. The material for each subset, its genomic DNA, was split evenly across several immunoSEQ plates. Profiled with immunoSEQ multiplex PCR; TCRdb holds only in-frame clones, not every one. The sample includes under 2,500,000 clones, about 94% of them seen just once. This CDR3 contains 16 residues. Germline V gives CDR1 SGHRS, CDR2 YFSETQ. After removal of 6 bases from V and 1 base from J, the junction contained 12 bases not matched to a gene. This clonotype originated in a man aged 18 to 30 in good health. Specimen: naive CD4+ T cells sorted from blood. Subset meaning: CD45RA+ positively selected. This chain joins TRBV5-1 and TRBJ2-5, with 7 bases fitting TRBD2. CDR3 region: CASTPSGSGTQETQYF. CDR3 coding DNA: TGCGCCAGCACCCCCTCGGGGAGCGGGACCCAAGAGACCCAGTACTTC.